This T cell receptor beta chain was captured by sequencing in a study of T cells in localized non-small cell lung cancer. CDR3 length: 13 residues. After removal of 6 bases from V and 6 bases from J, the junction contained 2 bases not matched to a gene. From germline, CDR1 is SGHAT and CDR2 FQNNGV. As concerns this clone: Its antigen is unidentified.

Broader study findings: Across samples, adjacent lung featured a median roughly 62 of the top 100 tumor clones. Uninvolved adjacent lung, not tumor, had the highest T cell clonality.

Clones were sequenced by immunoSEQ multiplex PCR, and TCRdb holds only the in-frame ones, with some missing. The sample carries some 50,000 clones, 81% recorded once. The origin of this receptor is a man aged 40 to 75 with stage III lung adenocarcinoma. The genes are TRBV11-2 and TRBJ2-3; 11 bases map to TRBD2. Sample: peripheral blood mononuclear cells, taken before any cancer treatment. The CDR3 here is CASRIAGGDTQYF. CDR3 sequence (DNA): TGTGCCAGCAGGATAGCGGGAGGGGATACGCAGTATTTT.